This T cell receptor beta chain emerged from a study of T cells in Graves' hyperthyroidism and ophthalmopathy. General study findings and limits: Most thyroid clonotypes expanded above 0.001 were also detected in blood.

The V gene's germline CDR1 is LGHDT and CDR2 YNNKEL (reference sequence). The CDR3 is 14 amino acids. Trimming cost V 4 bases and J 5 bases; bases outside gene matches: 4. In the ophthalmopathy cohort, Clinical Activity Score was at least 3, NOSPECS grade at least 4, and duration under 3 months. The study excluded patients with uncontrolled infection, other autoimmune disease, pregnancy or lactation. This clonotype was detected a few times. Its antigen is currently unknown. RNA transcripts provided the source from which TCR beta CDR3 regions were amplified. When the TCR CDR3 underwent first-round RT-PCR, the HTBI primer set was used. Via MiXCR, TCRdb re-called the multiplex PCR reads, giving one row per CDR3 protein. This table has about 270,000 distinct CDR3 sequences, 20% to 25% appearing once.

The chain links TRBV3-1 to TRBJ2-1, with TRBD1 matching over 8 bases. The sequence was obtained from a man aged 25 to 40 with Graves' ophthalmopathy. Sequenced material: blood. The DNA for the CDR3 is TGTGCCAGCAGCCTGTTGGGACAGGACAATGAGCAGTTCTTC. The encoded protein is CASSLLGQDNEQFF.